This TCR beta chain stems from a study of cytomegalovirus exposure and HLA in healthy donors. Study-wide results and caveats: In vitro testing confirmed a few CMV-associated chains as specific for CMV antigens. The study listed about 150 cytomegalovirus-associated TCR beta chains.

This clone turned up a few times. Its antigen is still unknown. V gave up 5 bases and J gave up 4 bases; unmatched junction bases: 8. Germline V gives CDR1 LGHNT, CDR2 FRNRAP. The CDR3 covers 15 residues. TCRdb keeps only in-frame clones here, not all; method: immunoSEQ multiplex PCR. Here the sample spans around 300,000 clones, about 86% being singletons. The clonotype originates from a woman aged 18-29 years in good health and CMV-seronegative. Sample: PBMCs. V gene TRBV12-5 combines with J gene TRBJ1-2, with TRBD1 matching over 9 bases. The CDR3 coding sequence is TGTGCTAGTGGTCCCGCCGGGACAGGGTTCTATGGCTACACCTTC. Protein product: CASGPAGTGFYGYTF.